This TCR beta chain was recovered during a study of early T cells in non-severe SARS-CoV-2 infection. As for the study in general: The input, bulk RNA from unsorted whole blood, was sequenced, and chains were unpaired. Findings and limits, study-wide: Anti-spike CD8 responses were favored in VDJdb matching, and private and CD4 specificities were missed.

Unique molecular identifiers (one per individual cDNA molecule) were attached. TCRdb fed the 5' RACE reads into MiXCR, producing one record per CDR3 protein. The data hold 70,000 to 80,000 distinct CDR3 sequences, with about an eighth observed a single time. As concerns this clonotype: Its antigen remains unknown.

Germline assignment: CDR1 DFQATT and CDR2 SNEGSKA (reference sequence). The CDR3 has 13 amino acids. The clonotype comes from an adult who was a healthcare worker with PCR-confirmed SARS-CoV-2 infection or an uninfected control (not recorded which). This chain uses TRBV20-1 with TRBJ1-6; maybe TRBD1 (6 bases). The sequenced sample was whole blood, obtained at baseline. CDR3 in DNA: TGCAGCAATTCTGCAGGGGTCTCTTCACCCCTCCACTTT. Its protein is CSNSAGVSSPLHF.